These T cell receptor beta chains were read from a single sample in a study. The repertoire was sequenced with immunoSEQ multiplex PCR; TCRdb's copy has only in-frame clones and lacks some. This table holds approximately 53,000 clones, more than 85% found once. The source material was PBMCs. The receptors shown here come from a man in his forties or fifties with rheumatoid arthritis. The CDR3 runs from the conserved cysteine through the conserved F or W. Fields, in order: clone size, J gene, D gene, V gene, CDR3 protein, CDR3 DNA. D genes are given only for firm matches. The size entry is marked missing in some rows and otherwise reads once, few, many or a size class.

-	TRBJ1-2	-	TRBV27	CASSRGTNYGYTF	TGTGCCAGCAGCCGAGGGACCAACTATGGCTACACCTTC
-	TRBJ2-3	TRBD1	TRBV11-2	CASSPMTGGTDTQYF	TGTGCCAGCAGCCCAATGACAGGGGGCACAGATACGCAGTATTTT
once	TRBJ2-1	-	TRBV28	CASSLLIRDEQFF	TGTGCCAGCAGTTTACTCATTCGGGATGAGCAGTTCTTC
-	TRBJ2-1	TRBD2	TRBV2	CASSGDYNNEQFF	TGTGCCAGCAGTGGGGACTATAACAATGAGCAGTTCTTC
-	TRBJ2-3	-	TRBV7-2	CASSPAVGKDTQYF	TGTGCCAGCAGCCCCGCAGTGGGTAAAGATACGCAGTATTTT
once	TRBJ1-3	-	TRBV7-8	CASSLVGTGNTIYF	TGTGCCAGCAGCTTAGTAGGGACTGGAAACACCATATATTTT
-	TRBJ2-3	TRBD1	TRBV19	CASSIRTGATDTQYF	TGTGCCAGTAGTATTAGAACAGGGGCGACAGATACGCAGTATTTT
-	TRBJ2-7	TRBD2	TRBV2	CASNTGGSYEQYF	TGTGCCAGCAACACGGGAGGGAGCTACGAGCAGTACTTC
-	TRBJ1-4	-	TRBV27	CASSLMGGPTNEKLFF	TGTGCCAGCAGTTTAATGGGGGGACCAACTAATGAAAAACTGTTTTTT
-	TRBJ2-6	-	TRBV7-3	CASSLGRAAGANVLTF	TGTGCCAGCAGCTTAGGCAGGGCGGCCGGGGCCAACGTCCTGACTTTC
-	TRBJ2-1	TRBD2	TRBV3-1/TRBV3-2	CASSQRGLARSYNEQFF	TGTGCCAGCAGCCAACGCGGACTAGCCAGGTCCTACAATGAGCAGTTCTTC
-	TRBJ1-6	TRBD1	TRBV5-1	CASSLGQGSVNSPLHF	TGCGCCAGCAGCTTGGGACAGGGTAGTGTTAATTCACCCCTCCACTTT
-	TRBJ1-1	-	TRBV3-1/TRBV3-2	CASSQKARTEAFF	TGTGCCAGCAGCCAAAAGGCTCGGACTGAAGCTTTCTTT
-	TRBJ2-7	-	TRBV24-1	CATSGDGARAFEQYF	TGTGCCACCAGTGGTGACGGCGCGAGGGCGTTCGAGCAGTACTTC
-	TRBJ1-1	-	TRBV13	CASSLGPGHNTEAFF	TGTGCCAGCAGCTTAGGCCCGGGACACAACACTGAAGCTTTCTTT
-	TRBJ2-5	-	TRBV5-8	CASSLELYQETQYF	TGTGCCAGCAGCTTGGAGTTGTACCAAGAGACCCAGTACTTC
once	TRBJ2-2	TRBD2	TRBV6-4	CASSDSGGGIAGELFF	TGTGCCAGCAGTGACTCTGGCGGGGGGATAGCCGGGGAGCTGTTTTTT
-	TRBJ2-1	-	TRBV19	CASSIRALLSSYNEQFF	TGTGCCAGTAGTATCCGGGCCCTACTAAGCTCCTACAATGAGCAGTTCTTC
-	TRBJ1-3	-	TRBV27	CASAGSGNTIYF	TGTGCCAGCGCCGGGAGCGGGAACACCATATATTTT
-	TRBJ1-1	-	TRBV2	CAFVGRRGSYTEAFF	TGTGCCTTTGTGGGGAGGAGGGGGAGTTACACTGAAGCTTTCTTT
medium-sized	TRBJ2-3	TRBD1	TRBV19	CASSIVAQGATDTQYF	TGTGCCAGTAGTATAGTCGCACAGGGGGCAACAGATACGCAGTATTTT
-	TRBJ2-5	TRBD2	TRBV13	CASSALTSGSQETQYF	TGTGCCAGCAGCGCCCTGACTAGCGGGAGCCAGGAGACCCAGTACTTC
-	TRBJ1-5	-	TRBV2	CASDSIYSNQPQHF	TGTGCCAGCGACAGTATTTATAGCAATCAGCCCCAGCATTTT
-	TRBJ2-3	TRBD1	TRBV10-1	CASSPGGGTDTQYF	TGCGCCAGCAGCCCAGGGGGCGGCACAGATACGCAGTATTTT
-	TRBJ2-6	TRBD2	TRBV9	CASSPTYSGRAAGANVLTF	TGTGCCAGCAGCCCCACTTACAGCGGGAGGGCCGCTGGGGCCAACGTCCTGACTTTC
once	TRBJ2-2	-	TRBV6-4	CASMLEENTGELFF	TGTGCCAGCATGCTAGAGGAGAACACCGGGGAGCTGTTTTTT
-	TRBJ2-7	-	TRBV6-5	CASSYIQGPREQYF	TGTGCCAGCAGTTACATCCAGGGGCCTAGAGAGCAGTACTTC
-	TRBJ1-2	-	TRBV6-5	CASSYRNYGYTF	TGTGCCAGCAGTTACCGGAACTATGGCTACACCTTC
-	TRBJ2-1	TRBD2	TRBV9	CASSVTSSGRYSSEQFF	TGTGCCAGCAGCGTAACATCCAGCGGGAGGTACTCCTCTGAGCAGTTCTTC
-	TRBJ2-3	-	TRBV18	CASSPSFLGTDTQYF	TGTGCCAGCTCACCATCTTTCCTAGGCACAGATACGCAGTATTTT
-	TRBJ2-3	TRBD1	TRBV7-9	CASSTRTGGLSDTQYF	TGTGCCAGCAGCACCCGGACAGGGGGGTTGTCAGATACGCAGTATTTT
-	TRBJ2-1	-	TRBV7-6	CASSLGPGAGDNEQFF	TGTGCCAGCAGCTTGGGGCCAGGGGCAGGGGACAATGAGCAGTTCTTC
once	TRBJ2-2	TRBD2	TRBV6-1	CASSFPRGEKRELFF	TGTGCCAGCAGTTTCCCCCGGGGGGAAAAGAGGGAGCTGTTTTTT
-	TRBJ1-5	-	TRBV30	CAWSPSKYQPQHF	TGTGCCTGGAGTCCCTCGAAGTATCAGCCCCAGCATTTT
-	TRBJ2-1	TRBD1	TRBV15	CATSREEETGALF	TGTGCCACCAGCAGAGAAGAGGAGACAGGGGCTCTCTTC
few	TRBJ2-7	TRBD2	TRBV5-4	CASSLLAGVYEQYF	TGTGCCAGCAGCTTACTAGCGGGAGTCTACGAGCAGTACTTC
-	TRBJ2-1	-	TRBV10-3	CAISEFDLENYNEQFF	TGTGCCATCAGTGAGTTTGACCTTGAAAACTACAATGAGCAGTTCTTC
-	TRBJ1-1	TRBD1	TRBV7-3	CASSHRTGGNTEAFF	TGTGCCAGCAGCCACCGGACAGGCGGAAACACTGAAGCTTTCTTT
-	TRBJ1-5	TRBD1	TRBV7-8	CASSFKRDRKYYQPQHF	TGTGCCAGCAGCTTCAAGCGGGACAGAAAGTACTATCAGCCCCAGCATTTT
once	TRBJ2-7	TRBD1	TRBV6-2/TRBV6-3	CASSFLPRTGVVYEQYF	TGTGCCAGCAGTTTCCTTCCCCGGACAGGGGTGGTCTACGAGCAGTACTTC
-	TRBJ1-4	TRBD1	TRBV5-4	CASSRGQGGEKLFF	TGTGCCAGCAGCAGGGGACAGGGCGGGGAAAAACTGTTTTTT
-	TRBJ1-6	-	TRBV5-6	CASSLVGSPLHF	TGTGCCAGCAGCTTGGTGGGGTCACCCCTCCACTTT
-	TRBJ1-1	-	TRBV25-1	CASNGWGWTEAFF	TGTGCCAGCAACGGTTGGGGGTGGACTGAAGCTTTCTTT
-	TRBJ1-5	-	TRBV3-1/TRBV3-2	CASSQGTSNQPQHF	TGTGCCAGCAGCCAAGGGACTAGCAATCAGCCCCAGCATTTT
-	TRBJ1-3	TRBD1	TRBV18	CASSLRQGASGNTIYF	TGTGCCAGCTCACTTAGACAGGGGGCCTCTGGAAACACCATATATTTT
-	TRBJ2-3	-	TRBV27	CASSYGTRRSDTQYF	TGTGCCAGCAGCTACGGGACTCGGCGGTCAGATACGCAGTATTTT
-	TRBJ1-4	-	TRBV5-5	CASSQEGGPEKLFF	TGTGCCAGCAGCCAGGAGGGCGGGCCCGAAAAACTGTTTTTT
-	TRBJ2-7	-	TRBV27	CASSLRPSYEQYF	TGTGCCAGCAGTTTGCGGCCGAGCTACGAGCAGTACTTC
-	TRBJ2-3	TRBD1	TRBV5-1	CASSLAVTGGRTDTQYF	TGCGCCAGCAGCTTGGCGGTGACAGGGGGGCGGACAGATACGCAGTATTTT